This T cell receptor beta chain was found in a study of T cell clonotyping in hematopoietic cell transplantation (dated by TCRdb to the early 2020s). With regard to the full study: Recipient samples taken before transplant were obtained following cytoreduction. The study collected 130 or so blood samples from 35 to 40 consecutive transplant recipients and their related donors. Recruitment of patients was conducted between September 2015 and early 2017, and follow-up was continued until late 2020 or death.

In the case of this clone: Its antigen is still unknown. Base qualities were left out, and no much larger clone turns up one base away.

CDR1 and CDR2 (SGHTA, FQGNSA) derive from the germline V gene. The CDR3 runs 12 amino acids, cysteine and phenylalanine included. The DNA shown is the 36-base CDR3, in frame from base 1. Trimming removed 5 bases from V and 3 bases from J, leaving 7 bases between the germline ends. Study-wide findings and limitations: Broader TCR repertoire diversity after transplant was predicted by Inverse Simpson Index values from donors and from recipients before transplant. Recipient repertoires showed only a small fraction of overlap with donor repertoires, and over 95% appeared de novo at the given depth. After transplant, TCR diversity in recipients dropped, and pathologically expanded clonotypes climbed progressively between day 30 and day 180. The sample size was limited, and CD4 and CD8 repertoire contributions could not be separated because cells were not sorted.

TCR beta CDR3 regions were amplified from genomic DNA with the immunoSEQ assay, a bias-controlled multiplex PCR using V- and J-specific primers. In a second PCR step, the CDR3 amplicons were tagged with a proprietary barcode plus Illumina adapter sequences. An Illumina MiSeq instrument was used for sequencing of the CDR3 libraries. Under the source paper's analysis protocol: Export and quality control were handled in immunoSEQ Analyzer 3.0, while downstream analyses relied on R Bioconductor and Immunarch. Only productive rearrangements in the normalized downsampled data set were used to calculate repertoire metrics. In the normalized cohort, a clonotype counted as pathologically expanded if the clonotype was larger than 5 templates. Repertoire diversity was measured with the Inverse Simpson Index. The non-normalized data set was used for CMV-specificity analyses so that all clonotypes could be captured. As stored in TCRdb, this immuneACCESS dataset retains in-frame rearrangements with V and J assigned. A fraction of the clones does not appear; measured against another copy, unresolved V genes explain less than half of the discrepancy, and the remainder lacks a known reason. The V and J calls and the clone size are those of that table, but D and trimming were determined from the DNA. The sample table contains over 8,000 clones; only one count was recorded for around nine tenths of them. The ten largest account for just under 15% of the sample.

This specimen's time point label, interpreted: recipient sample about 28 days before transplant, after cytoreduction. Blood from recipients was drawn about 28 days before transplant and again at days 30, 100 and 180 after transplant. Nuclei Lysis Solution was used to extract genomic DNA from fresh or cryopreserved unfractionated peripheral blood mononuclear cells. This specimen consisted of peripheral blood mononuclear cells, obtained before stem cell transplant. This TCR derives from a woman in her 50s with chronic myeloid leukemia. Some clones in this sample may be carry-over from other donors' samples. The chain employs TRBV7-2 and TRBJ2-5, with a weak D call of TRBD1 (5 bases match). The CDR3 region: CASSPREETQYF. The nucleotide sequence is given as TGTGCCAGCAGCCCCAGGGAAGAGACCCAGTACTTC.